One TCR beta chain is described in this entry. The antigen is unknown. These data originate in a study of blood T cells in healthy people across ages. Study-wide results and caveats: Long-lived and aged donors differed, with more naive CD4+ cells and higher diversity in the long-lived.

A sample-barcoded 5' primer and a J-beta primer mix were used in a second PCR of about 7 to 12 cycles. From the 5' RACE reads, TCRdb called clonotypes with MiXCR, one entry per CDR3 protein. Of 750,000 to 1,000,000 distinct CDR3 sequences in the sample, about 29% were seen once. Germline V lookup: CDR1 MGHRA, CDR2 YSYEKL. CDR3 length: 15 residues. Unmatched junction bases numbered 7, after V lost 2 bases and J lost 9 bases. The sample was also reused in another study, on T cells of mothers and their children.

This TCR was sampled from a woman aged 40-49 years in good health. The chain combines TRBV4-1 with TRBJ1-6; 7 nucleotides agree with TRBD1. Sequencing was carried out using blood. Here the CDR3 reads CASSQRDRDGSPLHF. The CDR3 DNA is TGCGCCAGCAGCCAAAGAGACAGGGACGGTTCACCCCTCCACTTT.